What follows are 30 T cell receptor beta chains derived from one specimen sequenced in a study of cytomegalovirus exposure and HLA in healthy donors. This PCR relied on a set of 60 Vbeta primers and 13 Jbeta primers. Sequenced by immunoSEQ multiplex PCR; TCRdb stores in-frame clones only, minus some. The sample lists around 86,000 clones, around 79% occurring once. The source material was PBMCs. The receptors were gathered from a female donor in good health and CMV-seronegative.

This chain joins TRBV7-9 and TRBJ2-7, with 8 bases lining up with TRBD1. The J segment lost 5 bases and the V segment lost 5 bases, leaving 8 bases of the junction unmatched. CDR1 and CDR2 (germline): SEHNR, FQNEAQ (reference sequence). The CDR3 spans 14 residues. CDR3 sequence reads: CASSPTGGGNEQYF. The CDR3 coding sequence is TGTGCCAGCAGCCCTACAGGGGGAGGAAACGAGCAGTACTTC.

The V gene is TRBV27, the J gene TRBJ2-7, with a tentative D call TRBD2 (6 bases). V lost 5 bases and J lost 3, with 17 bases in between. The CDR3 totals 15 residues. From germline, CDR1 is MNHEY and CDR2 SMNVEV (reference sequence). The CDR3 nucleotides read TGTGCCAGCAGTCCGATTGGAGGGGCGGTCTACGAGCAGTACTTC. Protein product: CASSPIGGAVYEQYF.

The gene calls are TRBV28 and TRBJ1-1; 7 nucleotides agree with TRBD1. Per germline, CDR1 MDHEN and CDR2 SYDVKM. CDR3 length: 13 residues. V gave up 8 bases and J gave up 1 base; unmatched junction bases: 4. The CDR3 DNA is TGTGCCAGCCGGGACAGCTCGAACACTGAAGCTTTCTTT. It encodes CASRDSSNTEAFF. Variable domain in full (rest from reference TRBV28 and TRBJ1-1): DVKVTQSSRYLVKRTGEKVFLECVQDMDHENMFWYRQDPGLGLRLIYFSYDVKMKEKGDIPEGYSVSREKKERFSLILESASTNQTSMYLCASRDSSNTEAFFGQGTRLTVV.

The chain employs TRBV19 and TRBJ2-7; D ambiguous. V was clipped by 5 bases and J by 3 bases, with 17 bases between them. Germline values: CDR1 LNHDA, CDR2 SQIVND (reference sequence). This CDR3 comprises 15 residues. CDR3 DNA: TGTGCCAGTAGTGCTCTCCCTACCCTTAGCTACGAGCAGTACTTC. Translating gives CASSALPTLSYEQYF.

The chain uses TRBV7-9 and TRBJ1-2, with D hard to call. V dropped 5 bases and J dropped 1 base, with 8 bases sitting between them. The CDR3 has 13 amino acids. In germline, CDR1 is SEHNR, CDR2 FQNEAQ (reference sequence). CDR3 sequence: CASSPFNNYGYTF. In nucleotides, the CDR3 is TGTGCCAGCAGCCCCTTTAATAACTATGGCTACACCTTC.

CDR3 region: CASSLGGTGVADTQYF. The CDR3 DNA reads as TGTGCCAGCAGCTTAGGGGGGACAGGGGTGGCAGATACGCAGTATTTT. The chain combines TRBV7-6 with TRBJ2-3; 10 positions match TRBD1. The CDR3 sequence is 16 residues long. V lost 1 base and J lost 4; bases outside the gene matches: 5. CDR1 SGHVS and CDR2 FNYEAQ come from the germline V gene. Full variable domain (missing parts from reference TRBV7-6 and TRBJ2-3): GAGVSQSPRYKVTKRGQDVALRCDPISGHVSLYWYRQALGQGPEFLTYFNYEAQQDKSGLPNDRFSAERPEGSISTLTIQRTEQRDSAMYRCASSLGGTGVADTQYFGPGTRLTVL.

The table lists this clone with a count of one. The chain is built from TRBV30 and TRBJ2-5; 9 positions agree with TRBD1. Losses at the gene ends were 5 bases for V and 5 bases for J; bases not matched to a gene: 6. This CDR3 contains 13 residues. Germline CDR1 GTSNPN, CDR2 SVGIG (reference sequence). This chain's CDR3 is CAWGQGSRETQYF. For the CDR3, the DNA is TGTGCCTGGGGACAGGGGAGCAGGGAGACCCAGTACTTC.

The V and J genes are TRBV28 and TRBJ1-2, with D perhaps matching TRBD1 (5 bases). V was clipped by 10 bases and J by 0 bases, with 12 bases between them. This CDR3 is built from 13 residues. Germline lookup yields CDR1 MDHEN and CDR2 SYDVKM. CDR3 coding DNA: TGTGCCACCTTCAGGGCCACTAACTATGGCTACACCTTC. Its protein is CATFRATNYGYTF.

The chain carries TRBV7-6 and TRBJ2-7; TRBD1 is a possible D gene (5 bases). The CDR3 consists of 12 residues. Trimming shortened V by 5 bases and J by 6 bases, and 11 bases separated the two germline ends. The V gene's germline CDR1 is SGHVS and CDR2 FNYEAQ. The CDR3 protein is CASSPPGREQYF. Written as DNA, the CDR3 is TGTGCCAGCAGCCCCCCAGGGCGCGAGCAGTACTTC.

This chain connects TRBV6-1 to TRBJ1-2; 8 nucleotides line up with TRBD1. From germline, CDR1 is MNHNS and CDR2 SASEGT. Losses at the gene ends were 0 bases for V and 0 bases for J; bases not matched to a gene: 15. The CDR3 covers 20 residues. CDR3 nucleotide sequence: TGTGCCAGCAGTGAAGCCACCGGGTGGGGGACAGGAGACGCTAACTATGGCTACACCTTC. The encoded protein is CASSEATGWGTGDANYGYTF.

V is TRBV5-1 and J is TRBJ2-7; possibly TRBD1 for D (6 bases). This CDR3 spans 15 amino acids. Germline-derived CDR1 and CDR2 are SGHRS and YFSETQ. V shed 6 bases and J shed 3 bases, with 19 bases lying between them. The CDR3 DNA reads TGCGCCAGCACCGTCACAGGGCAGGGGCACTACGAGCAGTACTTC. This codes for CASTVTGQGHYEQYF.

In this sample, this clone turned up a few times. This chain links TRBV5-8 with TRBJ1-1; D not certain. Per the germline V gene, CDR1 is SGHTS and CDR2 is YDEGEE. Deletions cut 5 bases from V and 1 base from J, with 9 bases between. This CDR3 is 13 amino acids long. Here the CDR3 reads CASREATNTEAFF. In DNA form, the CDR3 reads TGTGCCAGCAGAGAGGCGACGAACACTGAAGCTTTCTTT. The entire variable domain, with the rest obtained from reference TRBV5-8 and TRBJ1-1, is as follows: EAGVTQSPTHLIKTRGQQATLRCSPISGHTSVYWYQQALGLGLQFLLWYDEGEERNRGNFPPRFSGRQFPNYSSELNVNALELEDSALYLCASREATNTEAFFGQGTRLTVV.

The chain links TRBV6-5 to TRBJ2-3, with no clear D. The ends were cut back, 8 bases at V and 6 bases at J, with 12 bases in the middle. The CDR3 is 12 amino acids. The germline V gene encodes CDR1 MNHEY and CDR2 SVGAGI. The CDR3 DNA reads TGTGCCAGCGGCTCCTCCGGGGATACGCAGTATTTT. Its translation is CASGSSGDTQYF.

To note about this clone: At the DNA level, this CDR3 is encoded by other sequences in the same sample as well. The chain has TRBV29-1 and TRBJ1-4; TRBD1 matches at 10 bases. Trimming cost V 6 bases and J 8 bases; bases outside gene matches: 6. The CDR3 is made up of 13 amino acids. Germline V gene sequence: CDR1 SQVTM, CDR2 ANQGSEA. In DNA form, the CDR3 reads TGCAGCGTCTTCGGACAGGGGGGGGAAAAACTGTTTTTT. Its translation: CSVFGQGGEKLFF. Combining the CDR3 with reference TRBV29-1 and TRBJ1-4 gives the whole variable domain SAVISQKPSRDICQRGTSLTIQCQVDSQVTMMFWYRQQPGQSLTLIATANQGSEATYESGFVIDKFPISRPNLTFSTLTVSNMSPEDSSIYLCSVFGQGGEKLFFGSGTQLSVL.

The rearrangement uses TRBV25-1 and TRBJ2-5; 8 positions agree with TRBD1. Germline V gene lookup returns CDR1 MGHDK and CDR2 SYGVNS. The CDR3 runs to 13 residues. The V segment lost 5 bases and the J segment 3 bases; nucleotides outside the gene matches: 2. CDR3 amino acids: CASSQGAKETQYF. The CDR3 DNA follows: TGTGCCAGCAGTCAGGGGGCAAAAGAGACCCAGTACTTC.

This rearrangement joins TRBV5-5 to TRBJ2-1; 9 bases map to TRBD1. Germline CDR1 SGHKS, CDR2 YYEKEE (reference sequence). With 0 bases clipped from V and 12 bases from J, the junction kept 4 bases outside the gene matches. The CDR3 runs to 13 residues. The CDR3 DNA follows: TGTGCCAGCAGCTTGGTTTCGGGACAGGGGCAGTTCTTC. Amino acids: CASSLVSGQGQFF.

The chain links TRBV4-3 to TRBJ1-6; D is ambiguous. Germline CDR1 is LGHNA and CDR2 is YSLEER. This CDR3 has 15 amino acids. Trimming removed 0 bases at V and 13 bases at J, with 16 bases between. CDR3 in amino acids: CASSQEWLREFPLHF. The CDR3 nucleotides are TGCGCCAGCAGCCAAGAATGGTTGCGGGAGTTCCCCCTCCACTTT.

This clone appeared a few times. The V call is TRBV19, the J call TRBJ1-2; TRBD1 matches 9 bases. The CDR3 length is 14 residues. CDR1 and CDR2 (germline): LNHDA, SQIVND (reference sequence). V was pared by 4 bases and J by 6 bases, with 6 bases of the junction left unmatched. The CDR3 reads CASSTRTGDNGYTF. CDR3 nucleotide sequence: TGTGCCAGTAGTACCCGGACAGGGGATAATGGCTACACCTTC. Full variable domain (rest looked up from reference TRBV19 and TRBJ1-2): DGGITQSPKYLFRKEGQNVTLSCEQNLNHDAMYWYRQDPGQGLRLIYYSQIVNDFQKGDIAEGYSVSREKKESFPLTVTSAQKNPTAFYLCASSTRTGDNGYTFGSGTRLTVV.

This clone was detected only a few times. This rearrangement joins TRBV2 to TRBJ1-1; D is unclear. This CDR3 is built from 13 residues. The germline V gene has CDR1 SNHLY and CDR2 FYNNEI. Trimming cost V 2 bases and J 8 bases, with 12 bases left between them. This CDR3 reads CASSERSPREAFF. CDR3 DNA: TGTGCCAGCAGTGAACGCAGTCCCCGAGAAGCTTTCTTT.

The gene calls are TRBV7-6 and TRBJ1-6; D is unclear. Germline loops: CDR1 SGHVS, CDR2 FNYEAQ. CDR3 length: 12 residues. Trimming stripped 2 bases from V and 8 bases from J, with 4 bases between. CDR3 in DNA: TGTGCCAGCAGCTTATTCGATTCACCCCTCCACTTT. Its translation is CASSLFDSPLHF.

In nucleotides, the CDR3 is TGTGCCAGCTCACCAACAAGGGGGAGCTCCTACGAGCAGTACTTC. Translation gives CASSPTRGSSYEQYF. V is TRBV18 and J is TRBJ2-7, with D tentatively TRBD1 (6 bases). Per the germline V gene, CDR1 is KGHSH and CDR2 is LQKENI. The CDR3 has 15 amino acids. V lost 2 bases to trimming and J lost 0 bases, with 11 bases between them.

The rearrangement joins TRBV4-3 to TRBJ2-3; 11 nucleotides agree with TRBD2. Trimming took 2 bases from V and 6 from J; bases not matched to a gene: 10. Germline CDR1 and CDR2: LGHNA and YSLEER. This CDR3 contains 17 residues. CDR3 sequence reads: CASSQLAGGRVGDTQYF. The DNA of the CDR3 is TGCGCCAGCAGCCAACTAGCGGGGGGCCGGGTGGGGGATACGCAGTATTTT.

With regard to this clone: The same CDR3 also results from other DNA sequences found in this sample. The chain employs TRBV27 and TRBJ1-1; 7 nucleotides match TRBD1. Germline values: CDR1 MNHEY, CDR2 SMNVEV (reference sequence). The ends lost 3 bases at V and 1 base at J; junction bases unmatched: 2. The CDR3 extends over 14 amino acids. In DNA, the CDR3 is TGTGCCAGCAGTTTGAGACAGGGGAACACTGAAGCTTTCTTT. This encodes CASSLRQGNTEAFF.

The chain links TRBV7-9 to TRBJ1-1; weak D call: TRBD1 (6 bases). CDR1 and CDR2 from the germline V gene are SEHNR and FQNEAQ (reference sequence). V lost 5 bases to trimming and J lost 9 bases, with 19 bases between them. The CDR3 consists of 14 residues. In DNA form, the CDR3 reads TGTGCCAGCAGCGTGGACAGTCTGGGCATGAAAGCTTTCTTT. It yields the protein CASSVDSLGMKAFF.

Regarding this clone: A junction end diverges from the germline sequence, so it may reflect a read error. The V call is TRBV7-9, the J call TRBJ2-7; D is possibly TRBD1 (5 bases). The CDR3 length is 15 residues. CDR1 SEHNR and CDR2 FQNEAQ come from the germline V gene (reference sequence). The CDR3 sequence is CSSSFDSESSYEQYF. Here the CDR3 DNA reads TGTTCCAGCAGCTTTGACAGCGAGAGCTCCTACGAGCAGTACTTC. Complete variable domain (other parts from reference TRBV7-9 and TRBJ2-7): DTGVSQNPRHKITKRGQNVTFRCDPISEHNRLYWYRQTLGQGPEFLTYFQNEAQLEKSRLLSDRFSAERPKGSFSTLEIQRTEQGDSAMYLCSSSFDSESSYEQYFGPGTRLTVT.

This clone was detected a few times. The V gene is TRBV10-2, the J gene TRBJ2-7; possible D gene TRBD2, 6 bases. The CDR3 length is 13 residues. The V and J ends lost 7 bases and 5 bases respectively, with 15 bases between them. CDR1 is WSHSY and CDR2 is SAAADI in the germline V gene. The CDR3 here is CASKTGGSNEQYF. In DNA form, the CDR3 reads TGCGCCAGCAAAACCGGAGGGAGCAACGAGCAGTACTTC.

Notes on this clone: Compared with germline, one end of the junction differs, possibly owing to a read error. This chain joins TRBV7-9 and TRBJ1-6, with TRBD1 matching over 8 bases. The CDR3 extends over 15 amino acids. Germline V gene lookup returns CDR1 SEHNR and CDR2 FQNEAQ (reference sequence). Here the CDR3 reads CSSSLTGGYNSPLHF. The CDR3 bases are TGTTCCAGCAGCTTAACAGGGGGCTATAATTCACCCCTCCACTTT.

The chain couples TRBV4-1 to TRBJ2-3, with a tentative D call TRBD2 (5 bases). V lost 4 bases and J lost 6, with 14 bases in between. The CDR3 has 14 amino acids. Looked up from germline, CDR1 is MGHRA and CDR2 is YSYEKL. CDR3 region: CASSPGVLGDTQYF. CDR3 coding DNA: TGCGCCAGCAGCCCCGGGGTGCTCGGGGATACGCAGTATTTT.

The CDR3 bases are TGTGCCAGCAGCTTCCCCCAGGGTAGAGATGGCTACACCTTC. This translates into CASSFPQGRDGYTF. The chain links TRBV7-9 to TRBJ1-2, with a possible D match to TRBD1 (5 bases). Germline V gives CDR1 SEHNR, CDR2 FQNEAQ (reference sequence). V was pared by 3 bases and J by 6 bases, with 14 bases between. This CDR3 spans 14 amino acids.

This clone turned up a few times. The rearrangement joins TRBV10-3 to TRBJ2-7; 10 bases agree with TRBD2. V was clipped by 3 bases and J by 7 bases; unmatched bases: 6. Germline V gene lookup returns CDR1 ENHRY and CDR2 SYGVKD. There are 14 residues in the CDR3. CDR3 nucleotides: TGTGCCATCAGTGAACTAGCGGGGCCTTGGGAGCAGTACTTC. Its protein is CAISELAGPWEQYF.